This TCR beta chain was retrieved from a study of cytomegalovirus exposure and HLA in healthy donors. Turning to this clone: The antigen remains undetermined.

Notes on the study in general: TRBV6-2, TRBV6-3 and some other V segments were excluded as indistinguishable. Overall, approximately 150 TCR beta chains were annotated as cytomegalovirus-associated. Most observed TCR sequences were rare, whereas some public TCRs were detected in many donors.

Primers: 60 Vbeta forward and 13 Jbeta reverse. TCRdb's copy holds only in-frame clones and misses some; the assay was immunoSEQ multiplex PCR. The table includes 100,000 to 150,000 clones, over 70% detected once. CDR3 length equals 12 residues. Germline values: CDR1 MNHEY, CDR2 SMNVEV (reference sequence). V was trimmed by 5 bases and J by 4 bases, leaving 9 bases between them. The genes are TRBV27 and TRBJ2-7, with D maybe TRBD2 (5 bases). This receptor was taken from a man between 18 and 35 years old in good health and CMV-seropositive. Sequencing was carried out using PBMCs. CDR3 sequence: CASSAGGYEQYF. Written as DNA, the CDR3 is TGTGCCAGCAGTGCCGGCGGGTACGAGCAGTACTTC.